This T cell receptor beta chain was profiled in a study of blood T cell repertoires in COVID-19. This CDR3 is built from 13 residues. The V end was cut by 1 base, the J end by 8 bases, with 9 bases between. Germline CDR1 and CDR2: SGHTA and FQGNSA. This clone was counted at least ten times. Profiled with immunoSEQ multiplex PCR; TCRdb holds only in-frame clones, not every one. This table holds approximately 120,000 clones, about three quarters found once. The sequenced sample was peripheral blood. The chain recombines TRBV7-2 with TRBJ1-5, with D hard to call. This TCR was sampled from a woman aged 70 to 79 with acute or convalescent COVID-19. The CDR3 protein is CASSLDGRKPQHF. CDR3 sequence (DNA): TGTGCCAGCAGCTTAGACGGGAGAAAGCCCCAGCATTTT.